A single sample gave rise to the 25 T cell receptor beta chains below, sequenced in a study of chemoradiotherapy in HPV16-positive cancers. The repertoire was sequenced with immunoSEQ multiplex PCR; TCRdb's copy has only in-frame clones and lacks some. Among 460 or so clones listed, around 82% were seen once. The material was tumor tissue, obtained from a patient who underwent chemoradiotherapy. Every receptor here comes from a human donor with HPV-associated anogenital cancer.

In this sample, this clone turned up once. The V gene is TRBV27, the J gene TRBJ1-2; 7 bases are shared with TRBD1. Germline V gene data show CDR1 as MNHEY and CDR2 as SMNVEV (reference sequence). The CDR3 is 16 residues long. The trim removed 7 bases at V and 5 bases at J, leaving 16 bases unmatched. This CDR3 reads CASTQRLTGPGYGYTF. The CDR3 bases are TGTGCCAGCACCCAGCGCCTGACAGGGCCGGGGTATGGCTACACCTTC.

This sequence joins TRBV5-5 and TRBJ2-1; 12 bases align to TRBD2. The ends lost 1 base at V and 9 bases at J; junction bases unmatched: 8. CDR1 is SGHKS and CDR2 is YYEKEE in the germline V gene (reference sequence). This CDR3 region has 16 residues. Here the CDR3 DNA reads TGTGCCAGCAGCTTGAGGCTAGCGGGAGGGCCAGGTGAGCAGTTCTTC. Encoded protein: CASSLRLAGGPGEQFF.

The V and J genes are TRBV4-1 and TRBJ2-3; the D gene is possibly TRBD2 (5 bases). The germline gives CDR1 MGHRA, CDR2 YSYEKL. This CDR3 spans 22 amino acids. Trimming shortened V by 4 bases and J by 0 bases, and 32 bases separated the two germline ends. The CDR3 DNA reads TGCGCCAGCAGCCTTACCCCCTCCCTCTCTGGCGGAGGCGCCGCTAGCACAGATACGCAGTATTTT. It encodes CASSLTPSLSGGGAASTDTQYF.

V gene TRBV5-4 combines with J gene TRBJ2-6, with D possibly TRBD1 on 6 matching bases. The CDR3 is 17 amino acids. CDR1 is SGHNT, CDR2 YYREEE, per germline (reference sequence). The V gene lost 4 bases and the J gene lost 2 bases, with 16 bases spanning the gap. The CDR3 loop reads CASSGGGGATGANVLTF. Written as DNA, the CDR3 is TGTGCCAGCAGCGGGGGTGGGGGCGCCACTGGGGCCAACGTCCTGACTTTC. The full variable domain, with the rest looked up from reference TRBV5-4 and TRBJ2-6, is ETGVTQSPTHLIKTRGQQVTLRCSSQSGHNTVSWYQQALGQGPQFIFQYYREEENGRGNFPPRFSGLQFPNYSSELNVNALELDDSALYLCASSGGGGATGANVLTFGAGSRLTVL.

The CDR3 nucleotides read TGTGCCAGCAGCAGTGGAGGAGTGGTAGCGGGCTACGAGCAGTACTTC. It codes for CASSSGGVVAGYEQYF. This chain uses TRBV5-4 with TRBJ2-7; 7 nucleotides agree with TRBD2. The CDR3 has 16 residues. The V gene's germline CDR1 is SGHNT and CDR2 YYREEE (reference sequence). V shed 4 bases, J shed 3 bases, and the junction held 13 bases outside the gene matches.

This chain joins TRBV11-2 and TRBJ2-3; 7 nucleotides align to TRBD2. Germline trimming cut 0 bases from V and 0 bases from J; bases unmatched to any gene: 6. Germline V gene sequence: CDR1 SGHAT, CDR2 FQNNGV. The CDR3 loop spans 17 amino acids. The CDR3 sequence is CASSLDYAGASTDTQYF. The CDR3 bases are TGTGCCAGCAGCTTAGATTATGCGGGAGCTAGCACAGATACGCAGTATTTT.

This chain links TRBV28 with TRBJ2-5; D remains ambiguous. The J call could be wrong; TRBJ2-7 is a better fit for the DNA end. There are 12 residues in the CDR3. Germline-derived CDR1 and CDR2 are MDHEN and SYDVKM. The DNA of the CDR3 is TGTGCCAGCAGGTCGACGGGTTACGAGCAGTACTTC. Translated, it gives CASRSTGYEQYF.

The chain employs TRBV28 and TRBJ1-1, with 7 bases matching TRBD1. J gave up 5 bases and V 4 bases, and 7 bases lay outside the gene matches. The CDR3 is 14 residues long. Looked up from germline, CDR1 is MDHEN and CDR2 is SYDVKM. The CDR3 region is CASSSDRVGTEAFF. In DNA form, the CDR3 reads TGTGCCAGCAGTTCCGACAGGGTAGGTACTGAAGCTTTCTTT.

The V gene is TRBV18, the J gene TRBJ1-1; D remains unclear. CDR3 length: 13 amino acids. Germline loops: CDR1 KGHSH, CDR2 LQKENI. Trimming cost V 1 base and J 5 bases, with 8 bases left between them. The CDR3 reads CASSPREGTEAFF. The DNA for the CDR3 is TGTGCCAGCTCACCACGAGAAGGGACTGAAGCTTTCTTT.

The chain has TRBV7-6 and TRBJ2-5; 12 positions agree with TRBD2. The germline V gene encodes CDR1 SGHVS and CDR2 FNYEAQ. After removal of 6 bases from V and 5 bases from J, the junction contained 4 bases not matched to a gene. The CDR3 contains 14 residues. CDR3 nucleotides: TGTGCCAGCAGTTGGACTAGCGGGAAGGAGACCCAGTACTTC. Amino acids: CASSWTSGKETQYF.

The J gene is TRBJ2-5, the V gene TRBV19, with TRBD2 matching over 14 bases. CDR1 LNHDA and CDR2 SQIVND come from the germline V gene (reference sequence). Germline trimming cut 9 bases from V and 4 bases from J; bases unmatched to any gene: 4. CDR3 length: 14 amino acids. The CDR3 sequence: CARTSGRARETQYF. CDR3 nucleotides: TGTGCCAGGACTAGCGGGAGGGCCAGAGAGACCCAGTACTTC.

This rearrangement joins TRBV6-5 to TRBJ2-7, with D perhaps given as TRBD1 or TRBD2 (6 bases each). Germline V gene sequence: CDR1 MNHEY, CDR2 SVGAGI. The CDR3 sequence is 13 residues long. Trimming removed 5 bases from V and 2 bases from J, with 10 bases in between. The CDR3 bases are TGTGCCAGCAGTCCCGGGGGCACCTACGAGCAGTACTTC. The encoded protein is CASSPGGTYEQYF.

The gene calls are TRBV10-2 and TRBJ2-3, with 10 nucleotides matching TRBD2. With V trimmed by 4 bases and J by 0 bases, 4 bases remained unmatched. The germline CDR1 and CDR2 sequences are WSHSY and SAAADI. The CDR3 is 16 residues long. The chain's CDR3 is CASSASGSTSTDTQYF. CDR3 sequence (DNA): TGCGCCAGCAGTGCTAGCGGGAGCACTAGCACAGATACGCAGTATTTT.

The chain recombines TRBV4-3 with TRBJ2-4, with 8 nucleotides matching TRBD1. The CDR3 loop spans 22 amino acids. J was trimmed by 0 bases and V by 2 bases; bases with no gene match: 21. From germline, CDR1 is LGHNA and CDR2 YSLEER. CDR3 loop: CASSQLFGGGTGGILAKNIQYF. DNA of the CDR3: TGCGCCAGCAGCCAACTTTTTGGTGGCGGGACAGGAGGAATTCTAGCCAAAAACATTCAGTACTTC.

V usage is TRBV10-3 and J usage is TRBJ1-2; D uncertain. The CDR3 runs to 14 residues. From germline, CDR1 is ENHRY and CDR2 SYGVKD. V was clipped by 0 bases and J by 2 bases, with 7 bases between them. The CDR3 DNA sequence: TGTGCCATCAGTGAGTCGATCCAAAACTATGGCTACACCTTC. Translated: CAISESIQNYGYTF.

This clone was counted once. The gene calls are TRBV28 and TRBJ2-1; possibly TRBD1 or TRBD2 for D (5 bases each). The CDR3 is made up of 21 amino acids. V lost 7 bases and J 0 bases, leaving 31 bases between the germline ends. The germline V gene encodes CDR1 MDHEN and CDR2 SYDVKM. CDR3 in amino acids: CASTPYAKWAGAVSSYNEQFF. The CDR3, as DNA: TGTGCCAGCACCCCCTATGCAAAGTGGGCCGGGGCAGTGAGCTCCTACAATGAGCAGTTCTTC.

The gene calls are TRBV28 and TRBJ2-1; 9 nucleotides line up with TRBD1. With V trimmed by 3 bases and J by 2 bases, 5 bases remained unmatched. The V gene's germline CDR1 is MDHEN and CDR2 SYDVKM. This CDR3 is 16 amino acids long. The CDR3 coding sequence is TGTGCCAGCAGTTTGAGGACAGGGGTCCCCTACAATGAGCAGTTCTTC. It codes for CASSLRTGVPYNEQFF.

The J gene is TRBJ2-1, the V gene TRBV5-6, with 7 bases matching TRBD2. The CDR3 totals 16 residues. Trimming at V came to 0 bases and at J to 8 bases, leaving 11 bases not matched to a gene. The germline CDR1 and CDR2 sequences are SGHDT and YYEEEE. The CDR3 DNA reads TGTGCCAGCAGCTTGGAAGGTTCTAGCGGCCCCCATGAGCAGTTCTTC. The encoded protein is CASSLEGSSGPHEQFF.

This clone was recorded a few times. CDR3 amino acids: CASSPSGRILYNEQFF. The CDR3 bases are TGTGCCAGCAGCCCTAGCGGGAGGATACTCTACAATGAGCAGTTCTTC. This chain joins TRBV13 and TRBJ2-1, with TRBD2 identical over 11 bases. V gave up 5 bases and J gave up 3 bases; unmatched junction bases: 6. The CDR3 runs to 16 residues. CDR1 is PRHDT and CDR2 is FYEKMQ in the germline V gene (reference sequence).

V and J are TRBV28 and TRBJ2-7; 7 bases are shared with TRBD1. Germline values: CDR1 MDHEN, CDR2 SYDVKM. The ends lost 4 bases at V and 3 bases at J; junction bases unmatched: 6. CDR3 length: 14 amino acids. For the CDR3, the DNA is TGTGCCAGCAGTTCCCCGGGACAGAGCTACGAGCAGTACTTC. Protein sequence: CASSSPGQSYEQYF.

A few counts support this clone. V and J are TRBV7-8 and TRBJ1-2; no firm D call. Germline-derived CDR1 and CDR2 are SGHVS and FQNEAQ. Trimming left V 4 bases short and J 3 bases short, with 3 bases between. The CDR3 is 11 amino acids. CDR3: CASSSDYGYTF. CDR3 coding DNA: TGTGCCAGCAGCTCAGACTATGGCTACACCTTC.

The chain recombines TRBV10-3 with TRBJ2-7; D gene unclear. Germline CDR1 and CDR2: ENHRY and SYGVKD. This CDR3 region has 14 residues. Deletions cut 3 bases from V and 2 bases from J, with 11 bases between. The CDR3 region is CAISDVGNTYEQYF. CDR3 coding DNA: TGTGCCATCAGTGATGTGGGCAATACCTACGAGCAGTACTTC.

The chain has TRBV27 and TRBJ2-7; TRBD1 matches at 9 bases. The V and J ends lost 5 bases and 2 bases, in that order; junction bases with no gene match: 4. The germline gives CDR1 MNHEY, CDR2 SMNVEV (reference sequence). CDR3 size: 14 residues. The CDR3 is CASSLDRGPYEQYF. For the CDR3, the DNA is TGTGCCAGCAGTCTGGACAGGGGACCCTACGAGCAGTACTTC.

The chain carries TRBV5-6 and TRBJ2-7, with D possibly being TRBD1 or TRBD2 (5 bases each). The CDR3 extends over 15 amino acids. Germline CDR1 SGHDT, CDR2 YYEEEE. Trimming removed 4 bases at V and 2 bases at J, with 16 bases between. The CDR3 here is CASSLPGPSTYEQYF. The CDR3 nucleotides are TGTGCCAGCAGCCTTCCGGGACCTTCGACCTACGAGCAGTACTTC.

The chain links TRBV20-1 to TRBJ1-4; D gene unclear. CDR1 and CDR2 from the germline V gene are DFQATT and SNEGSKA (reference sequence). V lost 7 bases and J lost 4, with 7 bases in between. The CDR3 length is 11 residues. DNA of the CDR3: TGCAGTGTTCGGTTTAATGAAAAACTGTTTTTT. This translates into CSVRFNEKLFF.